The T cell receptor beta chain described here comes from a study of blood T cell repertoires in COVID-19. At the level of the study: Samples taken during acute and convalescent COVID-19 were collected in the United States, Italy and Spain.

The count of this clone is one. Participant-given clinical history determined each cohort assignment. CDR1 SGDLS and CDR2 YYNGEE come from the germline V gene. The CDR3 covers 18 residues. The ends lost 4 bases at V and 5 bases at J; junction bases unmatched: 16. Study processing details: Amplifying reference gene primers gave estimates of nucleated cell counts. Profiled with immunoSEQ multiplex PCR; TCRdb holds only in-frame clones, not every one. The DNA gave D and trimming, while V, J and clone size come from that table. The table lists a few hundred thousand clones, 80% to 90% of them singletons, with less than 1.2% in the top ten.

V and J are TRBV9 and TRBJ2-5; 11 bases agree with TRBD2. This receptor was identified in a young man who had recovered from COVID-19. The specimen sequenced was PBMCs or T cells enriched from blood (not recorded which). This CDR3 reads CASSPRAGTSGMGETQYF. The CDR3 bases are TGTGCCAGCAGCCCCCGGGCTGGGACTAGCGGTATGGGGGAGACCCAGTACTTC.